A selection of T cell receptor beta chains follows, all from one sample in a study of Graves' ophthalmopathy and Graves' hyperthyroidism. TCRdb reprocessed the multiplex PCR reads with MiXCR, giving one entry per CDR3 protein. There are around 520,000 distinct CDR3 sequences in the sample; roughly 39% occur only once, and around 4.6% lies in the top ten. The sequencing sample was made of peripheral blood or thyroid tissue (not recorded which). The receptor source for this set is an adult man with Graves' hyperthyroidism. CDR3s include the opening cysteine and the closing phenylalanine or tryptophan. D genes are given only for firm matches. The size of a clone is reported for some rows only, either as once, few or many, or as a class for expanded clones.

size | J | V | D | DNA | CDR3
few | TRBJ2-7 | TRBV24-1 | TRBD2 | TGTGCCACCAGTGAATCGCGGGAGGGCAAGTTGGGGGAGCAGTACTTC | CATSESREGKLGEQYF
. | TRBJ1-1 | TRBV20-1 | . | TGCAGTGCCAGCAGCCCGCAGGGTGGCACTGAAGCTTTCTTT | CSASSPQGGTEAFF
. | TRBJ2-3 | TRBV2 | . | TGTGCGAGCGGCTGGACGCTTAGCACAGATACGCAGTATTTT | CASGWTLSTDTQYF
many | TRBJ2-2 | TRBV20-1 | . | TGCAGTGCTAGAGAAGGAGGTTTCAACACCGGGGAGCTGTTTTTT | CSAREGGFNTGELFF
once | TRBJ2-7 | TRBV15 | . | TGTGCCACCAGCAGAGATAGAGACTACGAGCAGTACTTC | CATSRDRDYEQYF
many | TRBJ1-2 | TRBV5-5 | . | TGTGCCAGCAGCCTGAGGTCGCCAGGCAGTTATGGCTACACCTTC | CASSLRSPGSYGYTF
many | TRBJ1-2 | TRBV2 | . | TGTGCCAGCGGAAAAAGAACAGCTAACTATGGCTACACCTTC | CASGKRTANYGYTF
many | TRBJ1-2 | TRBV5-1 | . | TGCGCCAGCAGCACGGAAGTGGACAACTATGGCTACACCTTC | CASSTEVDNYGYTF
many | TRBJ1-4 | TRBV14 | . | TGTGCCAGCAGCCAAGGGGTGTGGAGTGAAAAACTGTTTTTT | CASSQGVWSEKLFF
many | TRBJ1-1 | TRBV2 | . | TGTGCCAGCAGTCCTACCAGGGAGGTCGAAGCTTTCTTT | CASSPTREVEAFF
. | TRBJ1-2 | TRBV12-3/TRBV12-4 | . | TGTGCCAGCACCTGGGAGGTGAACTATGGCTACACCTTC | CASTWEVNYGYTF
. | TRBJ2-7 | TRBV5-1 | . | TGCGCCAGCAGCTCGGGACAGCAGTACTTC | CASSSGQQYF
. | TRBJ1-1 | TRBV14 | . | TGTGCCAGCAGCCAAGCTTCCCAGGGGACCCGGAACACTGAAGCTTTCTTT | CASSQASQGTRNTEAFF
. | TRBJ1-6 | TRBV2 | . | TGTGCCAGCAGTGATCAGGAATGGGGGTATAATTCACCCCTCCACTTT | CASSDQEWGYNSPLHF
many | TRBJ1-2 | TRBV3-1 | . | TGTGCCAGCAGCCAAGAGGCCGGGGGTGGCTACACCTTC | CASSQEAGGGYTF
many | TRBJ1-4 | TRBV2 | . | TGTGCCAGCAGTGTGTGGCCTGGTGAAAAACTGTTTTTT | CASSVWPGEKLFF
many | TRBJ2-6 | TRBV5-1 | . | TGCGCCAGCAGCCCGACGTCCGGGGCCAACGTCCTGACTTTC | CASSPTSGANVLTF
many | TRBJ2-7 | TRBV7-9 | . | TGTGCCAGCAGCCCGACCCGCCGGTACGAGCAGTACTTC | CASSPTRRYEQYF
many | TRBJ1-2 | TRBV7-9 | TRBD1 | TGTGCCAGCAGGGGGACAGAAACTAACTATGGCTACACCTTC | CASRGTETNYGYTF
many | TRBJ1-5 | TRBV7-2 | . | TGTGCCAGCAGCTTATTCGACCGAGGCAATCAGCCCCAGCATTTT | CASSLFDRGNQPQHF
. | TRBJ2-7 | TRBV2 | . | TGTGCCAGCAAAGTGGACAGTGCTTCCTACGAGCAGTACTTC | CASKVDSASYEQYF
. | TRBJ1-6 | TRBV5-1 | TRBD1 | TGCGCCAGCAGCCCTTACGGGACAGGGAGCCGTTCACCCCTCCACTTT | CASSPYGTGSRSPLHF
. | TRBJ2-6 | TRBV5-1 | TRBD1 | TGCGCCAGCAGCTTCGAACAGGGGGCCGTCCTGACTTTC | CASSFEQGAVLTF
many | TRBJ2-5 | TRBV27 | . | TGTGCCAGCAGTTCCGGACCCTCGGGGGAGACCCAGTACTTC | CASSSGPSGETQYF
few | TRBJ2-3 | TRBV5-5 | TRBD1 | TGTGCCAGCAGTTCCGGGACAGGCTTAGGCACAGATACGCAGTATTTT | CASSSGTGLGTDTQYF
. | TRBJ1-5 | TRBV6-6 | . | TGTGCCAGCAGTTACTCAGGGGAGCAGCCCCAGCATTTT | CASSYSGEQPQHF
once | TRBJ2-2 | TRBV6-5 | . | TGTGCCAGTAGTATCCAGGGATACACCGGGGAGCTGTTTTTT | CASSIQGYTGELFF
. | TRBJ2-7 | TRBV10-1 | . | TGTGCCAGCAGTTTATCATTAGTGGGAGTTTACGAGCAGTACTTC | CASSLSLVGVYEQYF
. | TRBJ1-6 | TRBV20-1 | . | TGCAGTGCCGAGGGAAATTCACCCCTCCACTTT | CSAEGNSPLHF
. | TRBJ1-2 | TRBV6-6 | . | TGTGCCATCAGTTACTCGAACAAACCGAAAAACTATGGCTACACCTTC | CAISYSNKPKNYGYTF
many | TRBJ1-4 | TRBV5-1 | . | TGCGCCAACAGCTACTCCGGGGCCGTAACTAATGAAAAACTGTTTTTT | CANSYSGAVTNEKLFF
few | TRBJ2-2 | TRBV28 | . | TGTGCCAGCAAACCCGGGGGCGGGGAGCTGTTTTTT | CASKPGGGELFF
. | TRBJ2-1 | TRBV7-8 | TRBD2 | TGTGCCAGCAGCCGGACTAGCGGGAGCATCGAGCAGTTCTTC | CASSRTSGSIEQFF
few | TRBJ2-7 | TRBV13 | . | TGTGCCAGCAGCTTAAGGGCAGCGAACTACGAGCAGTACTTC | CASSLRAANYEQYF
many | TRBJ2-5 | TRBV20-1 | TRBD1 | TGCAGTGCCTTGGACAGGGCGACTAACCTAGAGACCCAGTACTTC | CSALDRATNLETQYF
once | TRBJ1-5 | TRBV20-1 | . | TGCAGTGCTAGGGGGCTAGCGGGAGTAGGCACAGATACGCAGCATTTT | CSARGLAGVGTDTQHF
. | TRBJ1-2 | TRBV28 | . | TGTGCCGTTGGATCTGGGGGCTACACCTTC | CAVGSGGYTF
. | TRBJ1-2 | TRBV6-1 | TRBD1 | TGTGCCAGCAGTAATAGGCAGGGGGCGAACTATGGCGACACCTTC | CASSNRQGANYGDTF
. | TRBJ2-5 | TRBV9 | . | TGTGCCAGCAGTGAACGGGACACCCGGTACCAAGAGACCCAGTACTTC | CASSERDTRYQETQYF
few | TRBJ2-6 | TRBV6-5 | . | TGTGCCAGCAGTGGTGGGACGGGCCCCTCTGGGGCCAACGTCCTGACTTTC | CASSGGTGPSGANVLTF
many | TRBJ1-5 | TRBV29-1 | . | TGCAGCGTAACCGACACAGGGAATCAGCCCCAGCATTTT | CSVTDTGNQPQHF
. | TRBJ1-5 | TRBV29-1 | . | TGCAGCGTGGGGACTAGCGGACAAGAGACCCAGCATTTT | CSVGTSGQETQHF
. | TRBJ2-1 | TRBV10-3 | TRBD2 | TGTGCCAGCAGTTATAGCGGGGGCCGAGATTGGGAGCAGTTCTTC | CASSYSGGRDWEQFF
. | TRBJ1-1 | TRBV29-1 | TRBD1 | TGCAGCGATATGAGGGGGCGTCCGACCACTGAAGCTTTCTTT | CSDMRGRPTTEAFF
. | TRBJ2-3 | TRBV20-1 | TRBD2 | TGCAGTGCTATTGATCGTCGGACTAGCGGGAGCACAGATACGCAGTATTTT | CSAIDRRTSGSTDTQYF
few | TRBJ2-3 | TRBV7-2 | TRBD1 | TGTGCCAGCAGCTTGGGACAGGCAAGCACAGATACGCAGTATTTT | CASSLGQASTDTQYF
few | TRBJ1-3 | TRBV5-1 | TRBD1 | TGCGCCAGCAGCTCTACCCAGGGGGCGACTGGAAACACCATATATTTT | CASSSTQGATGNTIYF
. | TRBJ2-7 | TRBV29-1 | TRBD2 | TGCAGCGCCACCGCCGGGGGGACTAGCGGGAGTATCGCCTACGAGCAGTACTTC | CSATAGGTSGSIAYEQYF
. | TRBJ2-7 | TRBV12-5 | . | TGTGCTAGTGACCTGGGGGAGACAAAAAACTACGAGCAGTACTTC | CASDLGETKNYEQYF
many | TRBJ2-7 | TRBV19 | . | TGTGCCAGTAGTATCAGGGTGTCGCCCTACGAGCAGTACTTC | CASSIRVSPYEQYF
. | TRBJ2-7 | TRBV2 | TRBD1 | TGTGCCAGCCAGGTATGGGGGACAGGGTACGTCGAGCAGTACTTC | CASQVWGTGYVEQYF
. | TRBJ1-1 | TRBV12-3/TRBV12-4 | . | TGTGCCAGCAGTCCGGGGAATGAAGCTTTCTTT | CASSPGNEAFF
many | TRBJ1-5 | TRBV7-9 | . | TGTGCCAGCAGCTTAGTCGGGGCGTCCCAGCATTTT | CASSLVGASQHF
. | TRBJ1-2 | TRBV7-9 | . | TGTGCCAGCAGTTACAGCGGGCCCTCGGGGGGCTACACCTTC | CASSYSGPSGGYTF
. | TRBJ1-4 | TRBV29-1 | . | TGCAGCGTTGAGGGTACCGAAAAACTGTTTTTT | CSVEGTEKLFF
many | TRBJ1-2 | TRBV14 | . | TGTGCCAGCAGCCAAGAGGTCCTACAAGTAGCTAACTATGGCTACACCTTC | CASSQEVLQVANYGYTF
. | TRBJ2-7 | TRBV11-1 | . | TGTTCCCGCGCCTACGAGCAGTACTTC | CSRAYEQYF
. | TRBJ2-1 | TRBV7-9 | . | TGTGCCAGCAGCTCCTTCCAGGGCACCTCCTACAATGAGCAGTTCTTC | CASSSFQGTSYNEQFF
. | TRBJ2-3 | TRBV20-1 | TRBD2 | TGCAGTGCTAGATCCCCCTCAGTGGGGGGGGGGATCACAGATACGCAGTATTTT | CSARSPSVGGGITDTQYF
many | TRBJ2-5 | TRBV2 | . | TGTGCCAGCAGTGTTCGGGACTCCCGAGTCGAGACCCAGTACTTC | CASSVRDSRVETQYF